Listed here is a single T cell receptor beta chain. The table lists this clonotype with a few counts. No cognate antigen has been identified for it. Within one base of it there is no much larger clone, and no base qualities were kept. As encoded in the germline V gene, CDR1 is LGHNA while CDR2 is YSLEER. The CDR3 measures 16 amino acids from cysteine to phenylalanine. Only the CDR3 DNA stays, 48 bases, in frame from base 1. Deletion took 0 bases off V and 1 base off J, with a span of 10 bases between the germline ends. TCR cDNA was synthesized by 5'RACE template switching, which introduced a universal primer site and unique molecular identifiers. cDNA synthesis was primed from both the TCR alpha and TCR beta constant segments. Libraries were amplified in two PCR steps, with sample barcodes and sequencing adapters added in the second step. Sequencing of libraries was done on Illumina HiSeq 2500 (2x100 bp) or NovaSeq (2x150 bp). Processing in the source paper ran as follows. Demultiplexing of reads and collapsing into UMI consensus sequences were performed with MIGEC, and V(D)J alignment was carried out with MiXCR. Clonotypes responding to the vaccine were identified with edgeR on replicate PBMC samples, with the criteria of FDR below 0.01 and a log2 fold change above 5 up to day 15. CD4 or CD8 identity was assigned to each bulk clonotype according to whether the clonotype was present at higher abundance in the sequenced CD4 repertoire or the sequenced CD8 repertoire. The public reads were reprocessed in TCRdb via fastp at Q25 and MiXCR, keeping in-frame beta chains. Every entry covers one CDR3 protein and lists the most common genes and DNA from its rows. TCRdb, not the authors, supplied the V and J calls. The sample records hundreds of thousands of distinct CDR3 sequences, 8.7% of which are singletons. The biggest ten clones account for around 17% of the sample.

This sample's treatment or condition label indicates: live attenuated yellow fever vaccine strain. At every blood-draw timepoint, two biological replicates of bulk PBMCs were collected. A standard Ficoll-Paque protocol was used to isolate PBMCs from peripheral blood. TriZol was used to extract RNA from bulk PBMCs, CD4 and CD8 fractions, and dextramer-positive and dextramer-negative fractions. This sample was included in a study of T cells after yellow fever vaccination (dated by TCRdb to between 2017 and 2020). Study-level background: The SMART-Seq v4 Ultra Low Input RNA kit was used to prepare libraries from fractions with low cell numbers. Blood was collected at multiple timepoints before and after primary and secondary immunization, and bulk PBMC replicates and cell subsets were isolated. To follow T-cell clones before and after both primary and booster YFV17D yellow fever vaccination, bulk TCR alpha and beta repertoires underwent longitudinal sequencing. Two healthy male donors made up the cohort, one aged 18 to 29 years and the other aged 30 to 40 years.

What the work shows at the level of the full study, not this receptor alone: FACS-sorted repertoires could contain abundant contaminating clonotypes from the bulk population, so computational filtering was required. A small fraction of clonotypes appeared in both the CD4 and CD8 compartments, likely as a result of convergent recombination. After the booster, most of the clones that had expanded following primary vaccination were detected again (approximately 96% of CD4 and more than 85% of CD8), which suggests that memory was broadly maintained. Compared with the primary T-cell response, the secondary T-cell response was faster but weaker, reaching its peak on day 5 rather than on day 15. The study included only a couple of donors, which limits how far the findings can be generalized.

The rearranged chain carries TRBV4-3 and TRBJ1-5; the D segment cannot be called with confidence. Source: PBMCs, taken on the day of the first yellow fever vaccination. This TCR derives from a man aged 18 to 30 who received the YFV17D yellow fever vaccine. The DNA sequence follows: TGCGCCAGCAGCCAAGATAGCAGGAAAAGCAATCAGCCCCAGCATTTT. It translates as CASSQDSRKSNQPQHF.